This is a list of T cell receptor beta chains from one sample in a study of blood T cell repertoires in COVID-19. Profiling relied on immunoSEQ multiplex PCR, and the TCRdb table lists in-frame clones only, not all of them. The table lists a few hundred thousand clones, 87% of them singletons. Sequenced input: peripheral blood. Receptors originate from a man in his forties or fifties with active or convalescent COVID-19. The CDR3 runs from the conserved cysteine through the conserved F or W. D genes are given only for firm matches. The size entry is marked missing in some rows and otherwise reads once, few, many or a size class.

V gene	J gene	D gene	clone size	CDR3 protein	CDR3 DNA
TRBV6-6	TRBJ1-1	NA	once	CASSYVANTEAFF	TGTGCCAGCAGTTACGTGGCGAACACTGAAGCTTTCTTT
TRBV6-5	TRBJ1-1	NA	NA	CASSYTRGSIGTEAFF	TGTGCCAGCAGTTATACCCGGGGATCGATAGGGACTGAAGCTTTCTTT
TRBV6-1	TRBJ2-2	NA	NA	CASSERSRGDTGELFF	TGTGCCAGCAGTGAACGGTCCAGGGGGGACACCGGGGAGCTGTTTTTT
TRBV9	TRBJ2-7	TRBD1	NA	CASSAPGTAREEQYF	TGTGCCAGCAGCGCCCCCGGGACAGCCCGAGAAGAGCAGTACTTC
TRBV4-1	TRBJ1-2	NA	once	CASSQGEQADNYGYTF	TGCGCCAGCAGCCAAGGGGAGCAGGCCGACAACTATGGCTACACCTTC
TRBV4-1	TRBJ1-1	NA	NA	CASSQDQIRNTEAFF	TGCGCCAGCAGCCAAGACCAGATACGGAACACTGAAGCTTTCTTT
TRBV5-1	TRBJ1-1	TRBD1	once	CASSFRAGTVNTEAFF	TGCGCCAGCAGCTTCCGGGCGGGGACAGTGAACACTGAAGCTTTCTTT
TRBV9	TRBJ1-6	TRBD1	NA	CASSVEGGTSAPLHF	TGTGCCAGCAGCGTAGAAGGGGGCACGAGTGCACCCCTCCACTTT
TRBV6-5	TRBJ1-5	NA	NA	CASSRQGQPQHF	TGTGCCAGCAGTCGCCAGGGTCAGCCCCAGCATTTT
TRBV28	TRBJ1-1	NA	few	CAISPFTGNTEAFF	TGTGCCATCAGCCCTTTCACAGGGAACACTGAAGCTTTCTTT
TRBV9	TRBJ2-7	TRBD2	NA	CASSSHTTGGAYEQYF	TGTGCCAGCAGCTCCCATACCACGGGGGGGGCCTACGAGCAGTACTTC
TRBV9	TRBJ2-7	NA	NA	CASSVGLSYEQYF	TGTGCCAGCAGCGTAGGGCTGTCCTACGAGCAGTACTTC
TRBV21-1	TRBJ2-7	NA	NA	CASSKVRAGVAGEQYF	TGTGCCAGCAGCAAAGTCCGGGCAGGGGTTGCTGGGGAGCAGTACTTC
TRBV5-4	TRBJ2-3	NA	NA	CASSLASLDTQYF	TGTGCCAGCAGCTTGGCCTCCTTAGATACGCAGTATTTT
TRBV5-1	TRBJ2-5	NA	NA	CASSFRSQETQYF	TGCGCCAGCAGCTTCCGCAGCCAAGAGACCCAGTACTTC
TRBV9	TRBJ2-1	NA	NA	CASSPEGGYNEQFF	TGTGCCAGCAGCCCCGAAGGAGGGTACAATGAGCAGTTCTTC
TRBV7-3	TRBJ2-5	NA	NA	CASSLAGQQETQYF	TGTGCCAGCAGCTTAGCGGGGCAGCAAGAGACCCAGTACTTC
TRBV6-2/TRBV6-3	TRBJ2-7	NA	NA	CASSYSNSIREQYF	TGTGCCAGCAGTTACTCAAACTCTATCCGGGAGCAGTACTTC
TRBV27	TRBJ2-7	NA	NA	CASSLSPAYEQYF	TGTGCCAGCAGTTTATCACCGGCCTACGAGCAGTACTTC
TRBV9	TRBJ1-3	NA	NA	CASSEQVRTKGNTIYF	TGTGCCAGCAGCGAACAGGTTCGAACTAAGGGAAACACCATATATTTT
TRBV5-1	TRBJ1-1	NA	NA	CASSLGFGGNRDLNTEAFF	TGCGCCAGCAGCTTGGGTTTTGGTGGGAACAGGGACCTGAACACTGAAGCTTTCTTT
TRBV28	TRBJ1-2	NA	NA	CASSPTGLYGYTF	TGTGCCAGCAGTCCCACAGGGCTCTATGGCTACACCTTC
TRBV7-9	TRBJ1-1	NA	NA	CASSLAGPDTEAFF	TGTGCCAGCAGCTTAGCGGGCCCGGACACTGAAGCTTTCTTT
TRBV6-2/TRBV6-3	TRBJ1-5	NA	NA	CASSIQLLPGGRNQPQHF	TGTGCCAGCAGCATCCAGTTACTACCGGGGGGACGGAATCAGCCCCAGCATTTT
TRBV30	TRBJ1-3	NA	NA	CAWSAFRYTGLSGNTIYF	TGTGCCTGGAGTGCCTTCCGATACACAGGGCTCTCTGGAAACACCATATATTTT
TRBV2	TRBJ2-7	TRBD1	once	CASSVTGAITYEQYF	TGTGCCAGCAGTGTAACAGGGGCGATCACCTACGAGCAGTACTTC
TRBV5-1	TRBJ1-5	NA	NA	CASSLAKGVDIQPQHF	TGCGCCAGCAGCTTGGCGAAGGGAGTTGATATTCAGCCCCAGCATTTT
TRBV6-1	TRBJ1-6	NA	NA	CASSEALPGRESNSPLHF	TGTGCCAGCAGTGAAGCGCTTCCCGGCAGGGAATCGAATTCACCCCTCCACTTT
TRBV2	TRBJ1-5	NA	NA	CASSESGQPQHF	TGTGCCAGCAGTGAATCAGGGCAGCCCCAGCATTTT
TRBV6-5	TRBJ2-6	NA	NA	CASSPFSGANVLTF	TGTGCCAGCAGTCCCTTCTCTGGGGCCAACGTCCTGACTTTC
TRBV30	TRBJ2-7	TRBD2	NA	CAFKGGTSGTVTDPYEQYF	TGTGCCTTCAAAGGGGGGACTAGCGGGACCGTGACGGACCCCTACGAGCAGTACTTC
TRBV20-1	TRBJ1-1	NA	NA	CSASYMNTEAFF	TGCAGTGCTAGTTACATGAACACTGAAGCTTTCTTT
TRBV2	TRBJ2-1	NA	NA	CASSPGGSRGSNEQFF	TGTGCCAGCTCACCTGGAGGGAGCCGGGGGTCCAATGAGCAGTTCTTC
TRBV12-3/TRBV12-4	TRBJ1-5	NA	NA	CASSLEANQPQHF	TGTGCCAGCAGTTTGGAGGCAAATCAGCCCCAGCATTTT
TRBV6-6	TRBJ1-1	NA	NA	CASTQGTEAFF	TGTGCCAGCACCCAGGGCACTGAAGCTTTCTTT
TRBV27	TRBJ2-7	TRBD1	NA	CASSPGQVYEQYF	TGTGCCAGCAGCCCGGGACAGGTCTACGAGCAGTACTTC
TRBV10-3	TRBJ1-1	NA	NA	CAISESDQVNTEAFF	TGTGCCATCAGTGAGTCAGATCAGGTGAACACTGAAGCTTTCTTT
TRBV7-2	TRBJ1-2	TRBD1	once	CASSKQGQNYGYTF	TGTGCCAGCAGCAAACAGGGACAGAACTATGGCTACACCTTC
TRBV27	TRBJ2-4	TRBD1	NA	CASSWTGNHKNIQYF	TGTGCCAGCAGTTGGACAGGGAACCATAAAAACATTCAGTACTTC
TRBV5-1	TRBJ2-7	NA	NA	CASSLVQGDSYEQYF	TGCGCCAGCAGCTTGGTGCAGGGCGACTCCTACGAGCAGTACTTC
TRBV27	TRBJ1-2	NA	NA	CASSLQGNGEGYTF	TGTGCCAGCAGTTTACAGGGAAATGGCGAAGGCTACACCTTC
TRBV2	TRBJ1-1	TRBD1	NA	CASSDTRTGGAFF	TGTGCCAGCAGTGATACACGGACAGGGGGTGCTTTCTTT
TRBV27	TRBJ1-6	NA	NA	CASSFRSGADSPLHF	TGTGCCAGCAGTTTTAGATCCGGTGCCGATTCACCCCTCCACTTT
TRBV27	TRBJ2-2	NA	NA	CASSQQGRGGGELFF	TGTGCCAGCAGCCAACAGGGGCGGGGAGGCGGGGAGCTGTTTTTT
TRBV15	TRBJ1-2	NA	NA	CATSRDRQGYTF	TGTGCCACCAGCAGAGATAGACAGGGCTACACCTTC
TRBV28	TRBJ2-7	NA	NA	CASSLGPEGAYEQYF	TGTGCCAGCAGTCTTGGGCCGGAGGGCGCCTACGAGCAGTACTTC